This T cell receptor beta chain was obtained from a study of shared clonotypes between healthy human individuals. Whole-study context: The donors, two women and a few men, were aged 18 to 49. The study, taken as a whole, reports: A generally larger estimated richness was seen in naive subsets than in memory subsets.

CDR1 and CDR2 (germline): SEHNR, FQNEAQ (reference sequence). V was clipped by 3 bases and J by 6 bases; unmatched bases: 3. The CDR3 sequence is 14 residues long. Researchers ran the assay at a deep level. Study processing details: ImmunoSEQ sequences covered only the junction and lacked quality scores; filtering therefore differed. Clones were sequenced by immunoSEQ multiplex PCR, and TCRdb holds only the in-frame ones, with some missing. V, J and clone size are taken as reported in that table, and D and trimming were inferred from the DNA itself. The table shows approximately 1,000,000 clones, with around 78% occurring only once. As regards this clone: As yet, its antigen is unknown.

The specimen was memory CD4+ T cells from PBMCs. Subset defined: CD45RA-negative fraction. The chain carries TRBV7-9 and TRBJ1-2; 11 positions agree with TRBD1. The sequence came from a man between 18 and 29 years old in good health. Some clones in this sample may be carry-over from other donors' samples. In nucleotides, the CDR3 is TGTGCCAGCAGCTTCGGACAGGGGGCTCATGGCTACACCTTC. Translated, it gives CASSFGQGAHGYTF. The full variable domain, its missing parts supplied by reference TRBV7-9 and TRBJ1-2, is DTGVSQNPRHKITKRGQNVTFRCDPISEHNRLYWYRQTLGQGPEFLTYFQNEAQLEKSRLLSDRFSAERPKGSFSTLEIQRTEQGDSAMYLCASSFGQGAHGYTFGSGTRLTVV.